Each of the 18 T cell receptor beta chains below was sequenced from the same sample in a study of cytomegalovirus exposure and HLA in healthy donors. 13 Jbeta primers and 60 Vbeta primers were used for the PCR. Profiling relied on immunoSEQ multiplex PCR, and the TCRdb table lists in-frame clones only, not all of them. The sample is made up of 150,000 to 200,000 clones, and the top ten hold about 0.81% of it. The sample was PBMCs. The source of these receptors is a woman aged 18-29 years in good health and CMV-seropositive.

The chain carries TRBV27 and TRBJ2-2; TRBD1 matches 7 bases. The CDR3 has 16 residues. J was trimmed by 5 bases and V by 0 bases; bases with no gene match: 6. The germline V gene encodes CDR1 MNHEY and CDR2 SMNVEV (reference sequence). The DNA of the CDR3 is TGTGCCAGCAGTTTATCGGGCACAGGGGTAACCGGGGAGCTGTTTTTT. It is translated as CASSLSGTGVTGELFF.

This chain joins TRBV19 and TRBJ1-2, with a possible D match to TRBD1 (6 bases). The CDR3 is made up of 16 amino acids. Trimming took 5 bases from V and 7 from J, leaving 23 bases between them. Looked up from germline, CDR1 is LNHDA and CDR2 is SQIVND (reference sequence). The CDR3 loop reads CASSDPYREKGGGYTF. Written as DNA, the CDR3 is TGTGCCAGTAGTGACCCCTACAGGGAAAAGGGCGGTGGCTACACCTTC.

The genes are TRBV10-3 and TRBJ1-4, with 7 positions matching TRBD1. The CDR3 extends over 15 amino acids. With V trimmed by 6 bases and J by 5 bases, 9 bases remained unmatched. Germline CDR1 reads ENHRY; CDR2 reads SYGVKD. CDR3 residues: CAISNQQGMNEKLFF. The CDR3 DNA sequence: TGTGCCATCAGCAACCAACAGGGGATGAATGAAAAACTGTTTTTT.

V and J are TRBV11-3 and TRBJ2-1, with 8 bases aligning to TRBD2. The length of the CDR3 is 15 residues. V was pared by 5 bases and J by 4 bases, with 7 bases of the junction left unmatched. Germline-derived CDR1 and CDR2 are SGHNT and YENEEA. CDR3 sequence (DNA): TGTGCCAGCAGCCCGCGTAGCGGGAATTACAATGAGCAGTTCTTC. Amino acid sequence: CASSPRSGNYNEQFF.

The chain recombines TRBV10-3 with TRBJ2-2; D is possibly TRBD1 (5 bases). The CDR3 has 13 residues. V lost 4 bases to trimming and J lost 11 bases, with 14 bases between them. Germline lookup yields CDR1 ENHRY and CDR2 SYGVKD. CDR3 bases: TGTGCCATCAGTGCCCCTCCAGGGAACGAGCTGTTTTTT. Translated, it gives CAISAPPGNELFF.

The chain combines TRBV4-1 with TRBJ2-1; 9 bases map to TRBD2. The CDR3 is made up of 15 amino acids. The V gene's germline CDR1 is MGHRA and CDR2 YSYEKL. The V and J ends lost 2 bases and 4 bases, in that order; junction bases with no gene match: 3. The DNA of the CDR3 is TGCGCCAGCAGCCAACAAGCGGGAGGATACAATGAGCAGTTCTTC. It yields the protein CASSQQAGGYNEQFF.

This chain joins TRBV2 and TRBJ2-2; possible D gene TRBD2, 5 bases. Germline CDR1 and CDR2: SNHLY and FYNNEI. The CDR3 is 12 residues long. The V and J ends lost 3 bases and 9 bases respectively, with 8 bases between them. CDR3 in DNA: TGTGCCAGCAGTGATAACGGGAGGGAGCTGTTTTTT. This translates into CASSDNGRELFF.

The chain couples TRBV5-1 to TRBJ2-1; the match to TRBD2 covers 8 bases. V lost 2 bases and J lost 8; bases outside the gene matches: 6. Germline V gene lookup returns CDR1 SGHRS and CDR2 YFSETQ. This CDR3 region has 14 residues. For the CDR3, the DNA is TGCGCCAGCAGCTTTAGCGGGAAGCGGCATGAGCAGTTCTTC. Translation: CASSFSGKRHEQFF.

V usage is TRBV6-6 and J usage is TRBJ2-1; 9 bases line up with TRBD1. Losses at the gene ends were 5 bases for V and 12 bases for J; bases not matched to a gene: 5. Germline V CDR1 and CDR2: MNHNY, SVGAGI (reference sequence). The CDR3 length is 12 residues. Here the CDR3 DNA reads TGTGCCAGCAGTGCACAGGGGGCGAGGCAGTTCTTC. Protein sequence: CASSAQGARQFF.

The chain employs TRBV9 and TRBJ2-5, with D hard to call. The CDR3 loop spans 13 amino acids. Per germline, CDR1 SGDLS and CDR2 YYNGEE. Deletions cut 0 bases from V and 7 bases from J, with 10 bases between. CDR3 coding DNA: TGTGCCAGCAGCGTAGACACAGCTGGGACCCAGTACTTC. Translation gives CASSVDTAGTQYF.

The chain joins TRBV4-1 to TRBJ2-5, with 13 nucleotides matching TRBD2. Germline loops: CDR1 MGHRA, CDR2 YSYEKL. This CDR3 comprises 16 residues. J gave up 5 bases and V 2 bases, and 5 bases lay outside the gene matches. The CDR3 here is CASSQRLAGGGETQYF. For the CDR3, the DNA is TGCGCCAGCAGCCAAAGACTAGCGGGGGGCGGGGAGACCCAGTACTTC.

This CDR3 is CASSQEPGLGIYEQYF. The CDR3 region has the DNA TGCGCCAGCAGCCAAGAGCCGGGACTAGGGATCTACGAGCAGTACTTC. The rearrangement uses TRBV4-1 and TRBJ2-7; 8 nucleotides agree with TRBD2. CDR3 length: 16 residues. Germline CDR1 is MGHRA and CDR2 is YSYEKL. After removal of 0 bases from V and 3 bases from J, the junction contained 7 bases not matched to a gene.

The chain couples TRBV11-2 to TRBJ2-1; possibly TRBD2 for D (5 bases). Germline CDR1 is SGHAT and CDR2 is FQNNGV. CDR3 size: 13 residues. Trimming removed 4 bases from V and 10 bases from J, with 14 bases in between. CDR3 sequence reads: CASSWVPSGEQFF. In nucleotides, the CDR3 is TGTGCCAGCAGCTGGGTCCCCAGCGGCGAGCAGTTCTTC.

This chain connects TRBV5-6 to TRBJ2-3; the D gene is possibly TRBD1 (6 bases). CDR1 and CDR2 from the germline V gene are SGHDT and YYEEEE. The CDR3 runs 17 residues. V gave up 4 bases and J gave up 0 bases, with 18 bases separating them. For the CDR3, the DNA is TGTGCCAGCAGCCCCCGGACAGCTTCCTCTAGCACAGATACGCAGTATTTT. Translating it yields CASSPRTASSSTDTQYF. Full variable domain (rest looked up from reference TRBV5-6 and TRBJ2-3): DAGVTQSPTHLIKTRGQQVTLRCSPKSGHDTVSWYQQALGQGPQFIFQYYEEEERQRGNFPDRFSGHQFPNYSSELNVNALLLGDSALYLCASSPRTASSSTDTQYFGPGTRLTVL.

The chain has TRBV6-8 and TRBJ2-5; TRBD2 matches 16 bases. J lost 4 bases, V lost 7 bases, and 3 bases had no gene match. CDR1 and CDR2 (germline): MNHGY, SAAAGT. The CDR3 contains 15 residues. The CDR3 protein is CASNGTSGRGETQYF. The CDR3 DNA reads TGTGCCAGCAATGGGACTAGCGGGAGGGGAGAGACCCAGTACTTC.

The chain's CDR3 is CASSGGLAGEQFF. The CDR3 region has the DNA TGTGCCAGCAGTGGGGGACTAGCGGGTGAGCAGTTCTTC. The chain combines TRBV2 with TRBJ2-1; 12 bases match TRBD2. The CDR3 runs 13 residues. Germline lookup yields CDR1 SNHLY and CDR2 FYNNEI. The V segment lost 4 bases and the J segment 9 bases; nucleotides outside the gene matches: 1. The full variable domain, with the rest looked up from reference TRBV2 and TRBJ2-1, is EPEVTQTPSHQVTQMGQEVILRCVPISNHLYFYWYRQILGQKVEFLVSFYNNEISEKSEIFDDQFSVERPDGSNFTLKIRSTKLEDSAMYFCASSGGLAGEQFFGPGTRLTVL.

This chain connects TRBV5-4 to TRBJ1-3, with 7 bases matching TRBD1. This CDR3 contains 17 residues. Germline V CDR1 and CDR2: SGHNT, YYREEE (reference sequence). Germline trimming cut 3 bases from V and 0 bases from J; bases unmatched to any gene: 9. This CDR3 is CASSSRQGTISGNTIYF. Here the CDR3 DNA reads TGTGCCAGCAGCTCAAGACAGGGTACGATCTCTGGAAACACCATATATTTT.

The chain carries TRBV5-6 and TRBJ2-5; D is ambiguous. V was pared by 3 bases and J by 2 bases, with 11 bases between. The germline V gene has CDR1 SGHDT and CDR2 YYEEEE. This CDR3 is 14 amino acids long. In DNA, the CDR3 is TGTGCCAGCAGCTCTCGGGTTACTCAAGAGACCCAGTACTTC. Protein sequence: CASSSRVTQETQYF.